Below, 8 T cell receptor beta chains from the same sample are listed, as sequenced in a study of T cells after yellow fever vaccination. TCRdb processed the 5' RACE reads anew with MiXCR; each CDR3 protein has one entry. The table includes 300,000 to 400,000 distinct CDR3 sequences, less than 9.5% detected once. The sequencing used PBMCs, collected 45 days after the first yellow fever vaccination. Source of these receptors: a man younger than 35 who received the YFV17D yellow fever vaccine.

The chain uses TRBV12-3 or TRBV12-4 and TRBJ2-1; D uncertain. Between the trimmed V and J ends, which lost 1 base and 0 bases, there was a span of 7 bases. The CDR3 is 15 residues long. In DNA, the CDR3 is TGTGCCAGCAGTTTAGACTTAAGCTCCTACAATGAGCAGTTCTTC. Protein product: CASSLDLSSYNEQFF.

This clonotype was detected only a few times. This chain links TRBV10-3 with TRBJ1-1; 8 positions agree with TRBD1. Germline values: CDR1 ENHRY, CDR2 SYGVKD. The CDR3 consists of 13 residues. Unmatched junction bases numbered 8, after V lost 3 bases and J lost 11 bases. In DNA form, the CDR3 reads TGTGCCATCAGTGAAGGACAGGGATGGTGGGCTTTCTTT. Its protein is CAISEGQGWWAFF.

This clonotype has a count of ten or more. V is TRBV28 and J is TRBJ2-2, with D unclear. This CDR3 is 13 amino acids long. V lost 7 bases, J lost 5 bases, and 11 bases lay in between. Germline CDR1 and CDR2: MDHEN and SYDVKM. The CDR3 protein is CASIVRHTGELFF. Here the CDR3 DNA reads TGTGCCAGCATTGTGCGTCATACCGGGGAGCTGTTTTTT.

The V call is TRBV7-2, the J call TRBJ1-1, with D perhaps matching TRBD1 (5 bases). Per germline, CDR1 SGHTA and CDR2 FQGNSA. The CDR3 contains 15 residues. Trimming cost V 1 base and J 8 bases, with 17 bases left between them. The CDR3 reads CASSLVGALVGEAFF. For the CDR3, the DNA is TGTGCCAGCAGCTTAGTCGGGGCCCTGGTGGGGGAAGCTTTCTTT.

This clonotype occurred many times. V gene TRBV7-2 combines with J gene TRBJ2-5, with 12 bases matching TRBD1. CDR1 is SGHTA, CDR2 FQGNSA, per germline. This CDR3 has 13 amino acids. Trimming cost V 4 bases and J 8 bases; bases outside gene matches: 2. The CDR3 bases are TGTGCCAGCAGCTCGGGACAGGGGGCTACCCAGTACTTC. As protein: CASSSGQGATQYF.

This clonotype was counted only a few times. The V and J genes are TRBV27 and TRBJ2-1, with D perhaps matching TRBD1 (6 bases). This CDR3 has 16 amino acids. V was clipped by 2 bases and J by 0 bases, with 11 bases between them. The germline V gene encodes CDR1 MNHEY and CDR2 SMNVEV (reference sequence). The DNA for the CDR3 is TGTGCCAGCAGTTTAGCCCGGGACATCTCCTACAATGAGCAGTTCTTC. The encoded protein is CASSLARDISYNEQFF.

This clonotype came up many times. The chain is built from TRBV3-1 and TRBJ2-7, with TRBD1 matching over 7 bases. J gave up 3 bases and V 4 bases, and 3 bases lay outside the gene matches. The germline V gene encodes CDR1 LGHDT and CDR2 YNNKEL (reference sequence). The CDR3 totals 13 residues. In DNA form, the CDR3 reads TGTGCCAGCAGCCCCCGGGACAGCTACGAGCAGTACGTC. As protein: CASSPRDSYEQYV.

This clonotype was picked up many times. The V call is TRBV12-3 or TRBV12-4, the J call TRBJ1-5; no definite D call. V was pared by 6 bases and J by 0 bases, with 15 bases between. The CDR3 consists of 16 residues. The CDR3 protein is CASRVEGPYSNQPQHF. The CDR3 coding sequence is TGTGCCAGCAGGGTTGAAGGACCTTATAGCAATCAGCCCCAGCATTTT.